Listed below are T cell receptor beta chains from one sample, sequenced in a study of blood T cell repertoires in COVID-19. Generated by immunoSEQ multiplex PCR, the TCRdb table keeps only in-frame clones and is missing some. This table holds approximately 230,000 clones, around 88% found once. The sample consisted of peripheral blood. All receptors come from a woman aged 25 to 39 with COVID-19, enrolled during active disease. Each CDR3 is given with its conserved first and last residue. D genes are given only for firm matches. Part of the rows lack a size; the others show once, few, many or a class for expanded clones.

j_call | v_call | clone_size | d_call | cdr3_nt | cdr3_aa
TRBJ2-3 | TRBV29-1 | once | TRBD1 | TGCAGCGTCGGGGCAGGGGGTGCCTACCGGGGCACAGATACGCAGTATTTT | CSVGAGGAYRGTDTQYF
TRBJ1-2 | TRBV2 | . | TRBD1 | TGTGCCAGCGGGGACAGGGTGGGGTATGGCTACACCTTC | CASGDRVGYGYTF
TRBJ2-7 | TRBV28 | . | . | TGTGCCAGCAGTTTAGATGTCGGTTTCCGAAGCTCCTACGAGCAGTACTTC | CASSLDVGFRSSYEQYF
TRBJ2-1 | TRBV11-3 | . | TRBD2 | TGTGCCAGCAGTCGGGGGGGGTACAATGAGCAGTTCTTC | CASSRGGYNEQFF
TRBJ2-5 | TRBV7-2 | few | . | TGTGCCAGTCGCTTAACCCCTAGCAGCCAAGAGACCCAGTACTTC | CASRLTPSSQETQYF
TRBJ2-1 | TRBV30 | . | TRBD2 | TGTGCCTGGAGTAATAGCGGGAGCGGTAGGTATGAGCAGTTCTTC | CAWSNSGSGRYEQFF
TRBJ2-5 | TRBV11-2 | . | . | TGTGCCAGCAGCTTATGGCGGGAATCGGCGGGGCAAGAGACCCAGTACTTC | CASSLWRESAGQETQYF
TRBJ1-1 | TRBV3-1/TRBV3-2 | . | TRBD1 | TGTGCCAGCAGCCAAATCGACAGGGGAAACACTGAAGCTTTCTTT | CASSQIDRGNTEAFF
TRBJ1-1 | TRBV10-3 | . | . | TGTGCCATCAGGGGGCCAGTGAACACTGAAGCTTTCTTT | CAIRGPVNTEAFF
TRBJ1-1 | TRBV7-9 | . | TRBD1 | TGTGCCAGCAGCTTAGGAGGCAGGGGGAGAACTTTCTTT | CASSLGGRGRTFF
TRBJ1-1 | TRBV28 | . | TRBD1 | TGTGCCAGCAGCCTTCGGACAGGGGTCGGGTTATACACTGAAGCTTTCTTT | CASSLRTGVGLYTEAFF
TRBJ1-2 | TRBV25-1 | . | . | TGTGCCAGCAGTGAAGTGGTAGGGGTGCCCTATGGCTACACCTTC | CASSEVVGVPYGYTF
TRBJ1-6 | TRBV11-2 | . | . | TGTGCCAGCAGCCTGGAGGGGCCCTATAATTCACCCCTCCACTTT | CASSLEGPYNSPLHF
TRBJ1-1 | TRBV5-1 | . | . | TGCGCCAGCAGCACGCAGGGCAGCACGAACACTGAAGCTTTCTTT | CASSTQGSTNTEAFF
TRBJ2-2 | TRBV29-1 | . | TRBD1 | TGCAGCGTTAAGGGACAGGGGGCAACCGGGGAGCTGTTTTTT | CSVKGQGATGELFF
TRBJ1-1 | TRBV11-2 | . | . | TGTGCCAGCAGGTTGGACATCCGGAACACTGAAGCTTTCTTT | CASRLDIRNTEAFF
TRBJ2-1 | TRBV27 | . | TRBD2 | TGTGCCAGCAGGCGCGGGGGAGGCTACAATGAGCAGTTCTTC | CASRRGGGYNEQFF
TRBJ1-1 | TRBV7-2 | once | TRBD1 | TGTGCCAGCAGCTTAGCGTGGGACAGGGGTGGGAACACTGAAGCTTTCTTT | CASSLAWDRGGNTEAFF
TRBJ2-5 | TRBV4-2 | . | TRBD2 | TGTGCCAGCAGCCAAGCACTAGCGGGGGGGCTGGAGACCCAGTACTTC | CASSQALAGGLETQYF
TRBJ1-6 | TRBV6-5 | few | TRBD1 | TGTGCCAGCAGCCGGGACAGGGGGGATCCCCTCCACTTT | CASSRDRGDPLHF
TRBJ2-3 | TRBV28 | once | TRBD2 | TGTGCCAGCAGTTTAGAGTCGGAGCGGGGGGCCCGGGGTACGCAGTATTTT | CASSLESERGARGTQYF
TRBJ1-5 | TRBV7-8 | . | . | TGTGCCAGCAGCTACCTTATAACCGGGACAAGTAGCAATCAGCCCCAGCATTTT | CASSYLITGTSSNQPQHF
TRBJ1-2 | TRBV7-8 | . | TRBD1 | TGTGCCAGCCGTGCCTCGCCGGGACAGGGGAACTATGGCTACACCTTC | CASRASPGQGNYGYTF
TRBJ1-1 | TRBV11-2 | . | . | TGTGCCAGCAGCTTAGAGAGGGGGTCCACTGAAGCTTTCTTT | CASSLERGSTEAFF
TRBJ2-2 | TRBV7-2 | few | TRBD1 | TGTGCCAGCAGCCCCCGGACAGGGAGCACCGGGGAGCTGTTTTTT | CASSPRTGSTGELFF
TRBJ2-2 | TRBV9 | . | TRBD1 | TGTGCCAGCAGCCAGGGGGCGCTCACCGGGGAGCTGTTTTTT | CASSQGALTGELFF
TRBJ1-6 | TRBV5-1 | few | . | TGCGCCAGCAGCTTGGACAGCTCCTATAATTCACCCCTCCACTTT | CASSLDSSYNSPLHF
TRBJ1-1 | TRBV5-6 | . | TRBD1 | TGTGCCAGCAGCTCTTCCCCGGGACAGATGAACACTGAAGCTTTCTTT | CASSSSPGQMNTEAFF
TRBJ1-2 | TRBV28 | . | TRBD1 | TGTGCCATTCGACAGGGTACCCATATTGGAGGCTACACCTTC | CAIRQGTHIGGYTF
TRBJ1-4 | TRBV29-1 | . | . | TGCAGCGTCGTGCACAGAGGGAATGAAAAACTGTTTTTT | CSVVHRGNEKLFF
TRBJ2-1 | TRBV9 | . | TRBD2 | TGTGCCAGCAGCGTACCGGGAGGCAACAATGAGCAGTTCTTC | CASSVPGGNNEQFF
TRBJ2-1 | TRBV2 | few | TRBD1 | TGTGCCAGCAGCCTGGACAGGGGAAATGAGCAGTTCTTC | CASSLDRGNEQFF
TRBJ2-1 | TRBV10-3 | . | TRBD2 | TGTGCCATCAGACCCACTAGCGGGAGTGGTATTGAGCAGTTCTTC | CAIRPTSGSGIEQFF
TRBJ1-1 | TRBV18 | . | . | TGTGCCAGCTCACCCGACAACCCGACTGAAGCTTTCTTT | CASSPDNPTEAFF
TRBJ2-1 | TRBV2 | . | TRBD2 | TGTGCCAGCAGTGGAAATAGCGGGGGAGCTCACTCCTACAATGAGCAGTTCTTC | CASSGNSGGAHSYNEQFF
TRBJ2-7 | TRBV7-2 | . | . | TGTGCCAGCAGCACCACGGGACAACCCTACGAGCAGTACTTC | CASSTTGQPYEQYF
TRBJ1-3 | TRBV28 | . | . | TGTGCCAGCAGTTTAGGCCCAGGGAGGAACACCATATATTTT | CASSLGPGRNTIYF
TRBJ1-4 | TRBV5-3 | . | TRBD1 | TGTGCCAGCCAACCGGGACAGAGAAAGGCTAAACTGTTTTTT | CASQPGQRKAKLFF
TRBJ2-4 | TRBV13 | . | TRBD2 | TGTGCCAGCAGCTGGACTAGCGGGGCCCTTTTGGTAAACATTCAGTACTTC | CASSWTSGALLVNIQYF
TRBJ2-1 | TRBV4-2 | . | TRBD2 | TGTGCCAGCAGCCAAGATTCTCTAGCGGGGGGCAGCAATGAGCAGTTCTTC | CASSQDSLAGGSNEQFF
TRBJ1-2 | TRBV29-1 | . | TRBD1 | TGCAGCGTGGAGGACAGGAACTATGGCTACACCTTC | CSVEDRNYGYTF
TRBJ2-3 | TRBV10-3 | . | TRBD1 | TGTGCCATCAGTGAGATGGGACAGGGCACAGATACGCAGTATTTT | CAISEMGQGTDTQYF
TRBJ2-7 | TRBV4-1 | . | . | TGCGCCAGCAGCCAAGATCAGGGGAGCTCCTACGAGCAGTACTTC | CASSQDQGSSYEQYF
TRBJ1-1 | TRBV7-2 | . | TRBD1 | TGTGCCAGCAGCTCCAGACAGGGCCCTGAAGCTTTCTTT | CASSSRQGPEAFF
TRBJ2-7 | TRBV7-6 | once | . | TGTGCCAGCAGCGAGCGGTACGCTGAACGGCTGGGGCAGTACTTC | CASSERYAERLGQYF
TRBJ2-6 | TRBV5-1 | . | . | TGCGCCAGCAGCCCCCGCCCCCGGGCGGGGAACTCTGGGGCCAACGTCCTGACTTTC | CASSPRPRAGNSGANVLTF
TRBJ2-2 | TRBV7-8 | . | TRBD1 | TGTGCCAGCAGCCTGCGACAGGGTGTCACCGGGGAGCTGTTTTTT | CASSLRQGVTGELFF
TRBJ2-3 | TRBV3-1/TRBV3-2 | . | . | TGTGCCAGCAGCCCTGCAGGGATGTTCACAGATACGCAGTATTTT | CASSPAGMFTDTQYF
TRBJ2-5 | TRBV12-5 | . | . | TGTGCTAGTGGTTTGGTACCGGGAGAAGAGACCCAGTACTTC | CASGLVPGEETQYF
TRBJ2-1 | TRBV28 | . | TRBD1 | TGTGCCACCGCCGGGACAGATATCTACAATGAGCAGTTCTTC | CATAGTDIYNEQFF